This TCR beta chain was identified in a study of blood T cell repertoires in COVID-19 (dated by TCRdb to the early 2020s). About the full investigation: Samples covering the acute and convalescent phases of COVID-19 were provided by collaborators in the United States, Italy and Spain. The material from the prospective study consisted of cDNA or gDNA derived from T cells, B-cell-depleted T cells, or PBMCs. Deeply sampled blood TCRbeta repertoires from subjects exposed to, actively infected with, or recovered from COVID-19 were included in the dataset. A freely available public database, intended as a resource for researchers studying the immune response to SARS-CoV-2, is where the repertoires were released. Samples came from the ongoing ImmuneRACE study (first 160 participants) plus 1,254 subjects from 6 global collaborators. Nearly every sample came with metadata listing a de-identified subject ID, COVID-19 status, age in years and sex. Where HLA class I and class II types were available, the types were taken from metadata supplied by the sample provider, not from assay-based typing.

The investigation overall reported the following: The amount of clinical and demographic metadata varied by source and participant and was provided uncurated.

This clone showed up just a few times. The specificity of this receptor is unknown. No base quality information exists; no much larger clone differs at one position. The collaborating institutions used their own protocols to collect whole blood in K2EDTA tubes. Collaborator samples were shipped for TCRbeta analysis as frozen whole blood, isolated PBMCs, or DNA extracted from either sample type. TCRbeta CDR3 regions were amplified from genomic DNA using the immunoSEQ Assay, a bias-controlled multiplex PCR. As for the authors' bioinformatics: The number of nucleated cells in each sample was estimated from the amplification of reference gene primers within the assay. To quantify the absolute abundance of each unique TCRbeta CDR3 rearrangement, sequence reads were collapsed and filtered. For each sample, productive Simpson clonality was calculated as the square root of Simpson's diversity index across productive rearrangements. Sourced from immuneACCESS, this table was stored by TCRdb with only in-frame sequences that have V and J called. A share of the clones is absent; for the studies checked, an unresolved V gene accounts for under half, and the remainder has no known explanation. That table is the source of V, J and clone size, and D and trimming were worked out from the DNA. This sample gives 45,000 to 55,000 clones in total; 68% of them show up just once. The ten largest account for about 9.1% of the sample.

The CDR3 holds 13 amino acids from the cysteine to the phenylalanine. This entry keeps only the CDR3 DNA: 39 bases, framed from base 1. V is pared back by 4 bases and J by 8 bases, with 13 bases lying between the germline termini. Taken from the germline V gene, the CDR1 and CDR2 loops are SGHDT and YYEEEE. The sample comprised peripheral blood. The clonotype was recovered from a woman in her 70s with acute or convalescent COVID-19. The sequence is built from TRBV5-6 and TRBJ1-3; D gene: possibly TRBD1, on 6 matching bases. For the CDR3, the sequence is CASSPTGSDTIYF. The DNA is TGTGCCAGCAGCCCGACAGGTTCGGACACCATATATTTT.